The T cell receptor (beta chain) described here comes from a study of blood T cells in healthy people across ages. Study-level information: Per every two T cells, about one barcoded beta molecule was captured by template switching.

Sample-barcoded 5' priming and a J-beta primer mix drove a second PCR of roughly 6 to 12 cycles. TCRdb itself ran the 5' RACE reads through MiXCR, one entry per CDR3 protein. The sample includes hundreds of thousands of distinct CDR3 sequences, roughly 43% seen only once; the top ten take more than 20%. Regarding this clonotype: Its antigen remains unidentified.

The germline V gene has CDR1 SEHNR and CDR2 FQNEAQ (reference sequence). Trimming cost V 4 bases and J 4 bases; bases outside gene matches: 4. The CDR3 spans 14 residues. Findings of the study overall: The study regarded diversity estimates from one million T cells as underestimates.

This receptor was obtained from a woman in her sixties or seventies in good health. Sequencing was performed on blood. The chain is built from TRBV7-9 and TRBJ1-2; the match to TRBD1 covers 9 bases. The CDR3 nucleotides read TGTGCCAGCAGCTACGGACAGGGGAGCTATGGCTACACCTTC. It specifies CASSYGQGSYGYTF.